This T cell receptor beta chain was identified during a study of CD8 T cells in Susac syndrome. Overall study results and limits: The TCR sequencing and HLA analysis in the study involved a relatively small number of individuals, as the study acknowledged.

Sequencing of TCR beta drew on CD8+ and CD4+ T cells from blood. TEMRA cells were enriched by FACS, and CD4+ and CD8+ T cells were negatively isolated. About this clonotype: Its matching antigen is unknown.

Reverse transcription of roughly 0.5 to 1 ug RNA used random hexamers. TCRdb redid the calling of the immunoSEQ multiplex PCR reads with MiXCR, one entry per CDR3 protein. The data contain 150,000 to 200,000 distinct CDR3 sequences, about 95% of them singletons. After removal of 8 bases from V and 6 bases from J, the junction contained 11 bases not matched to a gene. Germline V gene lookup returns CDR1 MNHEY and CDR2 SVGEGT. CDR3 length equals 16 residues. This sequence joins TRBV6-2 or TRBV6-3 and TRBJ1-6; 9 nucleotides match TRBD1. This clonotype originated in a human donor in good health. The sequenced material came from CD4+ T cells from PBMCs. In DNA, the CDR3 is TGTGCCAGCGCCCACCCTCCGGACAGGGGTAATTCACCCCTCCACTTT. Protein product: CASAHPPDRGNSPLHF.